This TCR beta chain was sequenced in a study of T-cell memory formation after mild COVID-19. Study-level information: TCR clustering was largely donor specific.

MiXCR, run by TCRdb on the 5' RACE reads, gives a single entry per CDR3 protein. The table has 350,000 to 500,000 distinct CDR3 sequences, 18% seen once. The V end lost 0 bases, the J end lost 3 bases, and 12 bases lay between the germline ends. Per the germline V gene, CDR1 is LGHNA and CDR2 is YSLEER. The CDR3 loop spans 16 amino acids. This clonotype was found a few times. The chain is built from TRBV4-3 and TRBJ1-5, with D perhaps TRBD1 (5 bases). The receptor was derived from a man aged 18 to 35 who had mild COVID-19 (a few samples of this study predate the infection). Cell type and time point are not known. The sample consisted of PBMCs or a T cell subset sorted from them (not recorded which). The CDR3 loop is CASSQEQSGYNQPQHF. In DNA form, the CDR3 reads TGCGCCAGCAGCCAAGAGCAGTCAGGGTACAATCAGCCCCAGCATTTT.